This entry lists 13 T cell receptor beta chains sequenced from one sample in a study of blood T cell repertoires in COVID-19. Only in-frame clones appear in the TCRdb table, and some are missing; sequencing was by immunoSEQ multiplex PCR. There are 60,000 to 75,000 clones in the sample; about 88% occur only once, and 1.4% lies in the top ten. The sequencing sample was made of peripheral blood. The receptors originated from a human donor in a cohort sampled during active COVID-19.

The DNA for the CDR3 is TGTGCCAGCAGCTTAAGGGGAGGCGGTTACAATGAGCAGTTCTTC. Its protein is CASSLRGGGYNEQFF. J is TRBJ2-1 and V is TRBV7-9; TRBD2 might be the D (6 bases). The V gene's germline CDR1 is SEHNR and CDR2 FQNEAQ (reference sequence). The CDR3 is made up of 15 amino acids. Trimming pared 2 bases from V and 4 bases from J, leaving 12 bases between.

For this clone: The sample carries other DNA sequences with the same CDR3. The genes are TRBV6-6 and TRBJ1-4; 7 bases align to TRBD1. Trimming cost V 2 bases and J 0 bases; bases outside gene matches: 0. Germline V gene data show CDR1 as MNHNY and CDR2 as SVGAGI (reference sequence). CDR3 length: 15 residues. CDR3 sequence (DNA): TGTGCCAGCAGTTACCAGGGGGCAACTAATGAAAAACTGTTTTTT. Protein: CASSYQGATNEKLFF.

CDR3 sequence: CASSLTADTDTQYF. The DNA of the CDR3 is TGTGCCAGCAGCCTGACAGCAGACACAGATACGCAGTATTTT. The gene calls are TRBV9 and TRBJ2-3; weak D call: TRBD1 (5 bases). The CDR3 spans 14 residues. Germline V lookup: CDR1 SGDLS, CDR2 YYNGEE. V shed 4 bases and J shed 2 bases, with 11 bases lying between them.

CDR3 protein: CASSRYPGQPRTQYF. The CDR3 DNA sequence: TGTGCCAGCAGTCGCTATCCTGGACAGCCCCGGACCCAGTACTTC. The V gene is TRBV27, the J gene TRBJ2-5; D is possibly TRBD1 (6 bases). With 5 bases removed from V and 7 bases from J, the gap between germline ends came to 20 bases. The CDR3 covers 15 residues. Looked up from germline, CDR1 is MNHEY and CDR2 is SMNVEV (reference sequence).

CDR3 residues: CASSLGGGFYGYTF. Here the CDR3 DNA reads TGTGCCAGCAGTTTGGGTGGGGGCTTCTATGGCTACACCTTC. This rearrangement joins TRBV28 to TRBJ1-2; a possible D gene is TRBD1 (6 bases). The CDR3 spans 14 residues. The germline CDR1 and CDR2 sequences are MDHEN and SYDVKM. The V end lost 3 bases, the J end lost 4 bases, and 12 bases lay between the germline ends.

The DNA for the CDR3 is TGTGCCAGTAGTAGAGGACAGGGGGTGGCTAGCGGGAGCGTTGAGCAGTTCTTC. Translated, it gives CASSRGQGVASGSVEQFF. The genes are TRBV19 and TRBJ2-1; D tentatively reads TRBD1 or TRBD2 (10 bases each). The CDR3 runs 18 residues. V lost 4 bases and J 9 bases, leaving 28 bases between the germline ends. The germline V gene has CDR1 LNHDA and CDR2 SQIVND (reference sequence).

The chain has TRBV28 and TRBJ1-5, with D possibly TRBD1 on 5 matching bases. Trimming took off 1 base at V and 1 base at J, with 11 bases between the two ends. This CDR3 comprises 16 residues. CDR1 MDHEN and CDR2 SYDVKM come from the germline V gene. CDR3 DNA: TGTGCCAGCAGTTTATCGTGGACAATGAGCAATCAGCCCCAGCATTTT. Protein: CASSLSWTMSNQPQHF.

This chain joins TRBV5-1 and TRBJ2-1, with 10 bases identical to TRBD2. Germline V gene lookup returns CDR1 SGHRS and CDR2 YFSETQ. J lost 2 bases, V lost 1 base, and 6 bases had no gene match. This CDR3 is built from 17 residues. CDR3 in DNA: TGCGCCAGCAGCTTGACTAGCGGGGCCTCCCCCTACAATGAGCAGTTCTTC. It specifies CASSLTSGASPYNEQFF.

The chain employs TRBV19 and TRBJ1-4; D perhaps matches TRBD1 (5 bases). Germline-derived CDR1 and CDR2 are LNHDA and SQIVND (reference sequence). The CDR3 contains 15 residues. The V end lost 6 bases, the J end lost 0 bases, and 11 bases lay between the germline ends. CDR3 DNA sequence: TGTGCCAGTAGCCGCGACAGCGCAACTAATGAAAAACTGTTTTTT. Its protein product is CASSRDSATNEKLFF. Looking up the rest from reference TRBV19 and TRBJ1-4 gives the full variable domain: DGGITQSPKYLFRKEGQNVTLSCEQNLNHDAMYWYRQDPGQGLRLIYYSQIVNDFQKGDIAEGYSVSREKKESFPLTVTSAQKNPTAFYLCASSRDSATNEKLFFGSGTQLSVL.

This chain joins TRBV5-5 and TRBJ2-1; 7 bases are a match to TRBD1. The CDR3 has 17 amino acids. Germline V gene data show CDR1 as SGHKS and CDR2 as YYEKEE (reference sequence). V was clipped by 9 bases and J by 0 bases; unmatched bases: 15. The CDR3 coding sequence is TGTGCCACCCAAGGGGGCTACACCTCAGGCTCCTACAATGAGCAGTTCTTC. This gives the protein CATQGGYTSGSYNEQFF.

The J gene is TRBJ2-5, the V gene TRBV12-3 or TRBV12-4; the match to TRBD2 covers 8 bases. J lost 4 bases, V lost 7 bases, and 5 bases had no gene match. This CDR3 has 13 residues. The CDR3: CASNLGGGETQYF. The CDR3 bases are TGTGCCAGCAACCTCGGGGGGGGAGAGACCCAGTACTTC.

CDR3 nucleotide sequence: TGTGCCAGCAGTACAGCGGGTTACAAGTCCGGGGAGCTGTTTTTT. Translating it yields CASSTAGYKSGELFF. The chain links TRBV27 to TRBJ2-2; the D gene is possibly TRBD2 (6 bases). The CDR3 extends over 15 amino acids. Germline CDR1 reads MNHEY; CDR2 reads SMNVEV (reference sequence). Trimming left V 5 bases short and J 6 bases short, with 16 bases between.

This clone was recorded once. This sequence joins TRBV11-2 and TRBJ1-6; a weak D match, TRBD1 (5 bases). The V end was cut by 1 base, the J end by 8 bases, with 9 bases between. Germline values: CDR1 SGHAT, CDR2 FQNNGV. The CDR3 loop spans 14 amino acids. DNA of the CDR3: TGTGCCAGCAGCTTAGGCAGGGTGGATTCACCCCTCCACTTT. Protein: CASSLGRVDSPLHF.